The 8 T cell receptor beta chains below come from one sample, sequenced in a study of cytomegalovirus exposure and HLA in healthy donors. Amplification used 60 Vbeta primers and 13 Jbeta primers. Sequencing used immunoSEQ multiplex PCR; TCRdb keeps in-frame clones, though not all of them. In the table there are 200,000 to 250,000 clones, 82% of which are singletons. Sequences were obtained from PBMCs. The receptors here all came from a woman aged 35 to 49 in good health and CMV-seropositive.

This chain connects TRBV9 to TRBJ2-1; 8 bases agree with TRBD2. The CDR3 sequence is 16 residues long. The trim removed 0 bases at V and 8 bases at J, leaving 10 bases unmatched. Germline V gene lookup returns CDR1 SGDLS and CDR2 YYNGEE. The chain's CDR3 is CASSVDAPRAGDEQFF. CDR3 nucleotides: TGTGCCAGCAGCGTAGATGCCCCCCGAGCGGGGGATGAGCAGTTCTTC.

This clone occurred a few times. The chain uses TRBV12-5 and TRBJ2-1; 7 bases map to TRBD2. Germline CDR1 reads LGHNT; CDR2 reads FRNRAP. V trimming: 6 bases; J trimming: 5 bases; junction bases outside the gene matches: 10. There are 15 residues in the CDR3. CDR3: CASGRARGSNNEQFF. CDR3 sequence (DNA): TGTGCTAGTGGCCGCGCCCGCGGGAGTAACAATGAGCAGTTCTTC.

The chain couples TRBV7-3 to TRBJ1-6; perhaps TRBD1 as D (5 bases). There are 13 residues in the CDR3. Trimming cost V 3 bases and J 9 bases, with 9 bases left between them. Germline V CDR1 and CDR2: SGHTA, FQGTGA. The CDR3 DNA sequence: TGTGCCAGCAGCTTTACAGGCCTTTCACCCCTCCACTTT. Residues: CASSFTGLSPLHF.

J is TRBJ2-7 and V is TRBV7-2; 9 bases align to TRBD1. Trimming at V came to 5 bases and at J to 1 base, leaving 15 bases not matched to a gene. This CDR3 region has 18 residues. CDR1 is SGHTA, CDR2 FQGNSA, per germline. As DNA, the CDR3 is TGTGCCAGCAGCACGCACAGGGGGCCGGGCGGGCTTTCCTACGAGCAGTACTTC. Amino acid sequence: CASSTHRGPGGLSYEQYF.

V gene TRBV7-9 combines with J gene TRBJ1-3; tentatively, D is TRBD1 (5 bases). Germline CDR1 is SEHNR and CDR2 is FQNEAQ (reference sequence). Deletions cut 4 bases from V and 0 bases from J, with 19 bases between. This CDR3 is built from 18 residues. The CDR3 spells CASSSLRGLSSSGNTIYF. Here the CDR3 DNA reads TGTGCCAGCAGCTCTCTGCGGGGCCTCTCCAGCTCTGGAAACACCATATATTTT.

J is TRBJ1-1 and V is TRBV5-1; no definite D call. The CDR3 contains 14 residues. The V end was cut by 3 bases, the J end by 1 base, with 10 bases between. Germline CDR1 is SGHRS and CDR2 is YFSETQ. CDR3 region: CASSYAGGNTEAFF. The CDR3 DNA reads TGCGCCAGCAGCTACGCTGGCGGGAACACTGAAGCTTTCTTT.

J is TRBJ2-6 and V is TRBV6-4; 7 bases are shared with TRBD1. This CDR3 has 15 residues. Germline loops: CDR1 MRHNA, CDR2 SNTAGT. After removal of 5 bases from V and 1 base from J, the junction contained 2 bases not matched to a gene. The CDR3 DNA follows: TGTGCCAGCAGTAAGGACAGGTCTGGGGCCAACGTCCTGACTTTC. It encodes CASSKDRSGANVLTF.

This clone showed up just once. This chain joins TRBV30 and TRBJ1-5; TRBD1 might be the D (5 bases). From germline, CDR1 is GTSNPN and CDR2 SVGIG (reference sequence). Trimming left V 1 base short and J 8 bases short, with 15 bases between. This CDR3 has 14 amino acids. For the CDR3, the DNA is TGTGCCTGGAGTGCTGGGACTGCCGGGGAGCCCCAGCATTTT. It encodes CAWSAGTAGEPQHF.